Sequencing of this T cell receptor beta chain was carried out in a study of blood T cell repertoires in COVID-19. Background on the study: Samples representing acute and convalescent COVID-19 were sourced from the United States, Italy and Spain. T cells, B-cell-depleted T cells, or PBMCs provided the cDNA or gDNA that served as material.

In the original workflow: Reference gene primer amplification gave estimated nucleated cell counts. Profiled with immunoSEQ multiplex PCR; TCRdb holds only in-frame clones, not every one. The V and J calls and clone size are taken from that table; D and trimming were inferred from the DNA. The repertoire includes 190,000 or so clones, approximately 85% of them detected once, and 9.8% sits in the top ten. Germline CDR1 is KGHSH and CDR2 is LQKENI. CDR3 size: 17 residues. A word on this clone: A read error may account for a junction end that differs from germline.

V gene TRBV18 combines with J gene TRBJ2-7, with 13 positions matching TRBD2. This receptor was obtained from an elderly woman with acute or convalescent COVID-19. Sample: peripheral blood. The CDR3 bases are TGTGCCAGCTCACGGGGGACTAGCGGGATCACCTCCAACGAGCAGTACTTC. This codes for CASSRGTSGITSNEQYF.